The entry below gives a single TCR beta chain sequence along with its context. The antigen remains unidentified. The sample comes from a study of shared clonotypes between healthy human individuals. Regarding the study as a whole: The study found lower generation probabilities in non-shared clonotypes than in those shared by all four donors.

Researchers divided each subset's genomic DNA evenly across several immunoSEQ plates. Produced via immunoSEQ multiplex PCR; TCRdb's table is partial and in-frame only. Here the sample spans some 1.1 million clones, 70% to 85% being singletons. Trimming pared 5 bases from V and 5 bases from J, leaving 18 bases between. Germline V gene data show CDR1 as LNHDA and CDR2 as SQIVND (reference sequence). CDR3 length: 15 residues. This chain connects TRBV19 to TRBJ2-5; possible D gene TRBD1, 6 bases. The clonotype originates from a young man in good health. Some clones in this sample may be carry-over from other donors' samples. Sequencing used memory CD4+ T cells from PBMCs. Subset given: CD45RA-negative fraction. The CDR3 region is CASSPLPQGGETQYF. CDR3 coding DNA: TGTGCCAGTAGTCCTCTTCCACAGGGTGGGGAGACCCAGTACTTC.